This TCR beta chain was identified in a study of blood T cell repertoires in COVID-19. About the research overall: Italy, Spain and the United States were the sources of the convalescent and acute COVID-19 samples. T cells, B-cell-depleted T cells, or PBMCs provided the cDNA or gDNA that served as material.

In the authors' workflow: Scientists estimated how many nucleated cells there were by amplifying reference gene primers. Libraries were prepared by immunoSEQ multiplex PCR; TCRdb keeps only in-frame clonotypes and omits some of them. V and J calls and clone size come straight from that table; D and trimming were deduced from the DNA. The table has roughly 48,000 clones, around nine tenths seen once; the top ten hold roughly a quarter. This clone was recorded a few times. The V end lost 5 bases, the J end lost 5 bases, and 19 bases lay between the germline ends. The germline V gene has CDR1 SGHVS and CDR2 FQNEAQ. This CDR3 is 16 amino acids long.

The chain couples TRBV7-8 to TRBJ2-1; the D gene is possibly TRBD2 (7 bases). The clonotype was recovered from a woman older than 75 with acute or convalescent COVID-19. Sequences were obtained from peripheral blood. In nucleotides, the CDR3 is TGTGCCAGCAGCCCTAGGGGGGGACTAACGGACAATGAGCAGTTCTTC. Amino acids: CASSPRGGLTDNEQFF. The whole variable domain, remainder taken from reference TRBV7-8 and TRBJ2-1, is GAGVSQSPRYKVAKRGQDVALRCDPISGHVSLFWYQQALGQGPEFLTYFQNEAQLDKSGLPSDRFFAERPEGSVSTLKIQRTQQEDSAVYLCASSPRGGLTDNEQFFGPGTRLTVL.